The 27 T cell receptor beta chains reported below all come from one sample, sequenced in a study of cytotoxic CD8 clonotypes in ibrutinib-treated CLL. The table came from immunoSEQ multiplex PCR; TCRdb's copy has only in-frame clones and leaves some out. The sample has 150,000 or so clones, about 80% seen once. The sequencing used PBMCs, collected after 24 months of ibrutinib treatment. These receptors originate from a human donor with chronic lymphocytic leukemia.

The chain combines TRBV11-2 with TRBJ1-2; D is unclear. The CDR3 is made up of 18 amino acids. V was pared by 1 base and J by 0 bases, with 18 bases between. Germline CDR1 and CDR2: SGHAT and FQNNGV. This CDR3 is CASSLVPAAHKANYGYTF. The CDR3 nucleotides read TGTGCCAGCAGCTTAGTTCCGGCGGCACACAAAGCTAACTATGGCTACACCTTC.

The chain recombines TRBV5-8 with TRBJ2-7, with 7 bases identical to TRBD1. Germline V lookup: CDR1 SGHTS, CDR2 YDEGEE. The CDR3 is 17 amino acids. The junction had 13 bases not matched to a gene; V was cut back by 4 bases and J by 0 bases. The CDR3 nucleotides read TGTGCCAGCAGCGGAGGACAGGCCCAAATCCCCTCCTACGAGCAGTACTTC. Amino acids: CASSGGQAQIPSYEQYF.

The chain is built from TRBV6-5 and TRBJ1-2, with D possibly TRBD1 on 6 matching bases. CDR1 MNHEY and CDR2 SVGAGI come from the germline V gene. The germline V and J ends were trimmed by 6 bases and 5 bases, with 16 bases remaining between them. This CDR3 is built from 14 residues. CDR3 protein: CASSRASGVYGYTF. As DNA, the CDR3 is TGTGCCAGCAGCCGCGCGTCAGGGGTGTATGGCTACACCTTC.

CDR3 DNA sequence: TGTGCCAGCAGCCCCGGGGGGAGCTCCTACGAGCAGTACTTC. Its translation is CASSPGGSSYEQYF. This chain links TRBV6-5 with TRBJ2-7, with 7 bases aligning to TRBD2. The CDR3 is 14 residues long. V lost 6 bases to trimming and J lost 0 bases; unmatched junction nucleotides: 5. Germline V gives CDR1 MNHEY, CDR2 SVGAGI.

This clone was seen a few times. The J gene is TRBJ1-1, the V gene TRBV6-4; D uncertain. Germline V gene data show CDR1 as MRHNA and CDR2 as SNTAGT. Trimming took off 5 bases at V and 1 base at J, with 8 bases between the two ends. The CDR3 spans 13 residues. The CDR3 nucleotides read TGTGCCAGCAGTCTAGACACGAACACTGAAGCTTTCTTT. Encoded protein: CASSLDTNTEAFF.

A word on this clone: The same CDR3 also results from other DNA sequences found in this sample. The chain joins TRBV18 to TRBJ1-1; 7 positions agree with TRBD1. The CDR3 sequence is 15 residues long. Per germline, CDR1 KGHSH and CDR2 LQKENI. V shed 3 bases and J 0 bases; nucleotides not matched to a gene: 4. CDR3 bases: TGTGCCAGCTCACCTCGACAGGGTATGAACACTGAAGCTTTCTTT. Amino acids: CASSPRQGMNTEAFF.

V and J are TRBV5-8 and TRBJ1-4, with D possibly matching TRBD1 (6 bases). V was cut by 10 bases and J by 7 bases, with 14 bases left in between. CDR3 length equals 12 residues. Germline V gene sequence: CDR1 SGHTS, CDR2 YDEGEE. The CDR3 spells CALTGRGEKLFF. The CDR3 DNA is TGTGCCCTCACAGGGAGGGGTGAAAAACTGTTTTTT.

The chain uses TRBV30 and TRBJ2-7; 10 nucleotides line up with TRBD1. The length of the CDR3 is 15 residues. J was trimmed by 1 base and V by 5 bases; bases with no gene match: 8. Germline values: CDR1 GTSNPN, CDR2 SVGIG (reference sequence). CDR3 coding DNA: TGTGCCTGGGGGGCGGGGACAGGGGTTTCCTACGAGCAGTACTTC. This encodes CAWGAGTGVSYEQYF.

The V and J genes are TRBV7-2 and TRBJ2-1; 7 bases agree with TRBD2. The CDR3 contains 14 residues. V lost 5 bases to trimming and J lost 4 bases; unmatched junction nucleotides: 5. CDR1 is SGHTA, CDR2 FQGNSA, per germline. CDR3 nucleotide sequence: TGTGCCAGCAGCCCGAGCGGGGATTACAATGAGCAGTTCTTC. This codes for CASSPSGDYNEQFF.

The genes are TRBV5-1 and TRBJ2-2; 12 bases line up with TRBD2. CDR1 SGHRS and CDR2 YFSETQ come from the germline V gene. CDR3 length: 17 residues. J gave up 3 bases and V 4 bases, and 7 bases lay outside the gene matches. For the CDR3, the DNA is TGCGCCAGCAGCCCGCGACTAGCGGGAGCGGACACCGGGGAGCTGTTTTTT. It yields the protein CASSPRLAGADTGELFF.

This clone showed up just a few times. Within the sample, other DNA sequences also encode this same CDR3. CDR3 residues: CASSPSTDTQYF. CDR3 sequence (DNA): TGTGCCAGCTCACCGAGCACAGATACGCAGTATTTT. This chain connects TRBV18 to TRBJ2-3; unclear D gene. Germline V gene sequence: CDR1 KGHSH, CDR2 LQKENI. Trimming pared 3 bases from V and 0 bases from J, leaving 1 base between. The CDR3 covers 12 residues.

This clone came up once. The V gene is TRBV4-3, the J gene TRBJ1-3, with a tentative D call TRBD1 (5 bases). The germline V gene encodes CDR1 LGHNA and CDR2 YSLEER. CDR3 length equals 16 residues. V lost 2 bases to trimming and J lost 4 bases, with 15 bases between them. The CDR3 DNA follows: TGCGCCAGCAGCCAACCCGGAGGGGAGTCCGGAAACACCATATATTTT. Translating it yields CASSQPGGESGNTIYF.

The CDR3 bases are TGTGCCAGCAGCGGAGGGCTGAGGGGGCCGAACACTGAAGCTTTCTTT. It yields the protein CASSGGLRGPNTEAFF. The chain is built from TRBV9 and TRBJ1-1, with 7 positions matching TRBD1. V shed 3 bases, J shed 1 base, and the junction held 9 bases outside the gene matches. In germline, CDR1 is SGDLS, CDR2 YYNGEE. There are 16 residues in the CDR3.

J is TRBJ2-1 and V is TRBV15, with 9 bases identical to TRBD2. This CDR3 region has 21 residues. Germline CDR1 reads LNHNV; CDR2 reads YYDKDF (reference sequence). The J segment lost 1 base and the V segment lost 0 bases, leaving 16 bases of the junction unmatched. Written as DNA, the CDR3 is TGTGCCACCAGCAGAGATTGGGGTGCGGGAGGGCAGGGTTTTTCCTACAATGAGCAGTTCTTC. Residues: CATSRDWGAGGQGFSYNEQFF.

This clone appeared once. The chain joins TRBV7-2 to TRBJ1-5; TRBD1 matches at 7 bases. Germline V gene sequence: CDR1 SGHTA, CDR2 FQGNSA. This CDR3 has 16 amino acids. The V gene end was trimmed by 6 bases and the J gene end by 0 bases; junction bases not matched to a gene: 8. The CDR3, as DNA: TGTGCCAGCAGGGAAGGGGGCTTCCGTAGCAATCAGCCCCAGCATTTT. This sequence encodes CASREGGFRSNQPQHF.

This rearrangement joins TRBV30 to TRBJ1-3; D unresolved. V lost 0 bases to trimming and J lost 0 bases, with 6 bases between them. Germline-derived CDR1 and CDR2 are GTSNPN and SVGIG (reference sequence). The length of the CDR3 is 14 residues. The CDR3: CAWSVATSGNTIYF. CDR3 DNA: TGTGCCTGGAGTGTTGCCACCTCTGGAAACACCATATATTTT. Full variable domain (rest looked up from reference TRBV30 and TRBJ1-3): SQTIHQWPATLVQPVGSPLSLECTVEGTSNPNLYWYRQAAGRGLQLLFYSVGIGQISSEVPQNLSASRPQDRQFILSSKKLLLSDSGFYLCAWSVATSGNTIYFGEGSWLTVV.

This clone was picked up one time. CDR3 loop: CSVERGTGLADGGYTF. CDR3 DNA: TGCAGCGTTGAAAGGGGGACAGGGCTGGCCGATGGAGGCTACACCTTC. This chain connects TRBV29-1 to TRBJ1-2, with 9 positions matching TRBD1. The CDR3 spans 16 residues. CDR1 SQVTM and CDR2 ANQGSEA come from the germline V gene. The J segment lost 8 bases and the V segment lost 2 bases, leaving 15 bases of the junction unmatched. The variable domain in full, with the rest retrieved from reference TRBV29-1 and TRBJ1-2, is SAVISQKPSRDICQRGTSLTIQCQVDSQVTMMFWYRQQPGQSLTLIATANQGSEATYESGFVIDKFPISRPNLTFSTLTVSNMSPEDSSIYLCSVERGTGLADGGYTFGSGTRLTVV.

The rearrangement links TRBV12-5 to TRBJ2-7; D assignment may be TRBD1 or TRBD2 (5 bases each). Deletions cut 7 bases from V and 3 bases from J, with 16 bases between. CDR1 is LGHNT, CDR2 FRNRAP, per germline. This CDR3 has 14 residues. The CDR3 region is CASALAGTDYEQYF. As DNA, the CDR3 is TGTGCTAGTGCCCTCGCCGGGACGGACTACGAGCAGTACTTC.

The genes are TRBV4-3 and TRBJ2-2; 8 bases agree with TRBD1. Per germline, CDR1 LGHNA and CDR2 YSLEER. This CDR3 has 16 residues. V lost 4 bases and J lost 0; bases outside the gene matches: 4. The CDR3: CASSPPTGANTGELFF. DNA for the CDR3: TGCGCCAGCAGCCCACCGACAGGGGCGAACACCGGGGAGCTGTTTTTT.

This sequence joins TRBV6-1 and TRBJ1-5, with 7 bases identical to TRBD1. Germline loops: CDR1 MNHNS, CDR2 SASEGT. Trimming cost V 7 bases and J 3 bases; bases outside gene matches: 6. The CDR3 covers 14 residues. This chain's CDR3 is CASILTGSNQPQHF. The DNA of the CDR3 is TGTGCCAGCATCTTGACAGGGTCCAATCAGCCCCAGCATTTT.

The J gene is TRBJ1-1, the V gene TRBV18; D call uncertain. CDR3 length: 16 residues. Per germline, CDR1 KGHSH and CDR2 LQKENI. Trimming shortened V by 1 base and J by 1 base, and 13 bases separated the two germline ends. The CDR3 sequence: CASSPLGPIWNTEAFF. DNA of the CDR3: TGTGCCAGCTCACCACTCGGCCCAATATGGAACACTGAAGCTTTCTTT.

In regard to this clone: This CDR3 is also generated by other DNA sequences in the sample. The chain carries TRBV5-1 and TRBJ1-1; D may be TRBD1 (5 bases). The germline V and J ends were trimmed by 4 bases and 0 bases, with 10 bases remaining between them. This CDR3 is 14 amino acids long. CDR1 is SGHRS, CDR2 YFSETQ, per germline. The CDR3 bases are TGCGCCAGCAGCCTGGGGGGTTTGAACACTGAAGCTTTCTTT. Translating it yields CASSLGGLNTEAFF.

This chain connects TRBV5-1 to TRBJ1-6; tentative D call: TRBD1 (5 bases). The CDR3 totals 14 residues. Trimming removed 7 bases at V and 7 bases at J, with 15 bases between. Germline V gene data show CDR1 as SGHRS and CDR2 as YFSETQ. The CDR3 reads CASGRDGGNSPLHF. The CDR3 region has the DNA TGCGCCAGCGGACGGGACGGGGGAAATTCACCCCTCCACTTT. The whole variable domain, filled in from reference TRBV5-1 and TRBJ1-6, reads KAGVTQTPRYLIKTRGQQVTLSCSPISGHRSVSWYQQTPGQGLQFLFEYFSETQRNKGNFPGRFSGRQFSNSRSEMNVSTLELGDSALYLCASGRDGGNSPLHFGNGTRLTVT.

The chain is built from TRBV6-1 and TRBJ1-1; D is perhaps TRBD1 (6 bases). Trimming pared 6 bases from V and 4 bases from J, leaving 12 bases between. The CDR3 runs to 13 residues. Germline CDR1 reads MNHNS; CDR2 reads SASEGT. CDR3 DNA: TGTGCCAGCAGGAGGGGGGCGCCCACTGAAGCTTTCTTT. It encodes CASRRGAPTEAFF.

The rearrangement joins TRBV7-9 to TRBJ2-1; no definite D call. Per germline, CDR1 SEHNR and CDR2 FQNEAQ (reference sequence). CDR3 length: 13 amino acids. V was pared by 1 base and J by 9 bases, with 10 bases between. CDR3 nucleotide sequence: TGTGCCAGCAGCTTAGGTCGGAGCGCTGAGCAGTTCTTC. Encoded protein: CASSLGRSAEQFF.

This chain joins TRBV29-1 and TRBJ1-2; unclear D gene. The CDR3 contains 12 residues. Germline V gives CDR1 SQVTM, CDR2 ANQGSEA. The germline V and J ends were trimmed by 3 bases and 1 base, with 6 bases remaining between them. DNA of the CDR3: TGCAGCGTTGATAGGTATAACTATGGCTACACCTTC. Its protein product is CSVDRYNYGYTF. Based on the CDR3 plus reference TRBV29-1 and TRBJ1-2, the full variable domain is SAVISQKPSRDICQRGTSLTIQCQVDSQVTMMFWYRQQPGQSLTLIATANQGSEATYESGFVIDKFPISRPNLTFSTLTVSNMSPEDSSIYLCSVDRYNYGYTFGSGTRLTVV.

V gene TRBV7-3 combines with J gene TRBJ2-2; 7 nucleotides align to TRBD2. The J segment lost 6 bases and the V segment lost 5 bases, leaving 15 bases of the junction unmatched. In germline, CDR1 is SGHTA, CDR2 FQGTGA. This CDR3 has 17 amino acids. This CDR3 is CASSRPSSGKSSGELFF. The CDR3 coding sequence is TGTGCCAGCAGCCGCCCTTCTAGCGGAAAAAGCTCCGGGGAGCTGTTTTTT.